Described below is a single T cell receptor beta chain sequence and its context. Its antigen is unknown. This sample is part of a study of OX40 agonist ivuxolimab in advanced cancers. Study-level information: Three patients got partial responses; one had hepatocellular carcinoma and two had cutaneous melanoma. Findings and limits, study-wide: At 0.1-3.0 mg/kg, partial responders had clonal expansion among the lowest observed. Fewer expanded clones were found on average in CD4+ than in CD8+ T cells. Some of the nonresponding patients also showed low levels of normalized T-cell clonal expansion.

Germline CDR1 reads SGHRS; CDR2 reads YFSETQ. The ends lost 3 bases at V and 7 bases at J; junction bases unmatched: 6. The CDR3 sequence is 14 residues long. The method was immunoSEQ multiplex PCR; TCRdb's version includes in-frame clones alone and lacks a portion of them. The data hold over 25,000 clones, with over 75% observed a single time. The source was CD4+ or CD8+ T cells sorted from blood, collected in a trial of the OX40 agonist ivuxolimab. The chain combines TRBV5-1 with TRBJ1-4; 7 nucleotides line up with TRBD1. The TCR originated in an adult with an advanced solid tumor such as melanoma, head and neck, liver or kidney cancer. The CDR3 sequence is CASSSTGVGEKLFF. The DNA of the CDR3 is TGCGCCAGCAGCTCAACAGGGGTGGGTGAAAAACTGTTTTTT.